These T cell receptor beta chains were read from a single sample in a study of CD8+CD57+ T cells in acquired aplastic anemia. TCRdb analysed the reads with MiXCR anew, one entry per CDR3 protein. The table records some 150,000 distinct CDR3 sequences, 65% to 75% of them present only once. Sequenced input: sorted CD4+, CD8+, or CD8+CD57+ T cells (not recorded which) from PBMCs. All receptors derive from a human donor with aplastic anemia. The CDR3 runs from the conserved cysteine through the conserved F or W.

>TRBV25-1
CASMGRGGTEAFF
>TRBV12-3/TRBV12-4
CASSWGAYEQYF
>TRBV24-1
CATSGRRNTEAFF
>TRBV14
CASSQGFWASGNTIYF
>TRBV7-9
CASSSNTGSAYEQYF
>TRBV5-8
CASREAVATDTQYF
>TRBV20-1
CSAIEGKSPLHF
>TRBV19
CASSIRDRAGYEQYF
>TRBV25-1
CASSEWAGQDVDEQYF
>TRBV24-1
CATSDWDRFNEQYF
>TRBV7-3
CASSSTDTGEETQYF
>TRBV15
CATSREKGDFYEQYF
>TRBV15
CATSRVREDNSPLHF
>TRBV7-8
CASSLDGRAGLSGANVLTF
>TRBV10-3
CAISELAAAVEQFF
>TRBV7-9
CASSLVGGQGARVTEAFF
>TRBV7-2
CASSSYGQVSYEQYF
>TRBV24-1
CATSEPLAGFTDTQYF
>TRBV10-1
CASTAGTSGTEAFF
>TRBV2
CASIVGAGGGETQYF
>TRBV25-1
CASSVADMPTRQYF
>TRBV12-3/TRBV12-4
CASSYSTFSGSSYEQYF
>TRBV7-8
CASSLRRDFGNQPQHF
>TRBV7-9
CASSPTWGASGYEQYF
>TRBV29-1
CSDRQGAEAFF
>TRBV20-1
CSATDRGETQYF
>TRBV9
CASSVGSNQPQHF
>TRBV10-3
CATRSVKNYEAFF
>TRBV24-1
CATSDFMKTQYF
>TRBV29-1
CSVEEGANEQFF
>TRBV6-5
CASRAQVSSYNEQFF
>TRBV20-1
CSARETGAYNSPLHF
>TRBV7-9
CASSLRASGDNEQFF
>TRBV6-1
CASSEGKGFSTRLMDEQYF
>TRBV4-2
CASSQEAGGQRDTQYF
>TRBV5-6
CASSLGTVGYTF
>TRBV20-1
CSAKSGRAYEQYF
>TRBV7-8
CASSLGGGGDTDTQYF
>TRBV20-1
CSARSKGDWSNQPQHF
>TRBV24-1
CATRSGGLTEAFF
>TRBV7-2
CASSLSGLAGGPDTQYF
>TRBV4-3
CASSREGLAGINEQYF
>TRBV5-5
CASSQGFIYGYTF
>TRBV24-1
CATSDFQGAGGEKLFF
>TRBV7-2
CASSLEAASTDTQYF